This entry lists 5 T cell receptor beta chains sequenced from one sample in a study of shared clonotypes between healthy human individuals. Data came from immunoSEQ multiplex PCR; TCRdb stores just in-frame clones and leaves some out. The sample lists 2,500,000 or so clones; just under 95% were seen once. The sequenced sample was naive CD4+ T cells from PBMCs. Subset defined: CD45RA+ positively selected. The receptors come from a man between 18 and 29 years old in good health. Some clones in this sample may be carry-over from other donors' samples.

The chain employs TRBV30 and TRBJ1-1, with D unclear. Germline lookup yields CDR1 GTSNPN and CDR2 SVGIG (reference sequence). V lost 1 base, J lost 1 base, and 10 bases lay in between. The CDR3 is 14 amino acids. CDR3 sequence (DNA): TGTGCCTGGAGTGGATTTAGGGCGAACACTGAAGCTTTCTTT. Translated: CAWSGFRANTEAFF.

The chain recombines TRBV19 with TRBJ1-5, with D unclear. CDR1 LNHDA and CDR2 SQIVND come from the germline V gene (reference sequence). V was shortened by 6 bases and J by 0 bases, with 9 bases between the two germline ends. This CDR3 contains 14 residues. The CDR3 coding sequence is TGTGCCAGTAGAGGACCGGGTAGCAATCAGCCCCAGCATTTT. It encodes CASRGPGSNQPQHF.

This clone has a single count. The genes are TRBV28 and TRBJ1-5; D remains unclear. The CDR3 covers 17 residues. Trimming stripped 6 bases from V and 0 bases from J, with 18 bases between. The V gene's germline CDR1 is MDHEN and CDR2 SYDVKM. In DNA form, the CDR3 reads TGTGCCAGCAGCCTCCTTGAGAGGCCAAATAGCAATCAGCCCCAGCATTTT. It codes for CASSLLERPNSNQPQHF.

The DNA of the CDR3 is TGCGCCAGCAGCCCCAGTGGGAGGGTAGCTGCCTACGAGCAGTACTTC. This gives the protein CASSPSGRVAAYEQYF. The chain is built from TRBV10-1 and TRBJ2-7; 7 nucleotides match TRBD2. The CDR3 runs to 16 residues. V trimming: 6 bases; J trimming: 2 bases; junction bases outside the gene matches: 13. Germline CDR1 is WNHNN and CDR2 is SYGVQD (reference sequence).

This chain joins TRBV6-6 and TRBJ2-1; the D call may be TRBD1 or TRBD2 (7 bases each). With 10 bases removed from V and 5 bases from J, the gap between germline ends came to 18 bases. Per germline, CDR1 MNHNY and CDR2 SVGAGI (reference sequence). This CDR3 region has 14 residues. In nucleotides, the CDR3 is TGTGCCATCTCAGGGGGGGGACGGAACAATGAGCAGTTCTTC. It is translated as CAISGGGRNNEQFF.